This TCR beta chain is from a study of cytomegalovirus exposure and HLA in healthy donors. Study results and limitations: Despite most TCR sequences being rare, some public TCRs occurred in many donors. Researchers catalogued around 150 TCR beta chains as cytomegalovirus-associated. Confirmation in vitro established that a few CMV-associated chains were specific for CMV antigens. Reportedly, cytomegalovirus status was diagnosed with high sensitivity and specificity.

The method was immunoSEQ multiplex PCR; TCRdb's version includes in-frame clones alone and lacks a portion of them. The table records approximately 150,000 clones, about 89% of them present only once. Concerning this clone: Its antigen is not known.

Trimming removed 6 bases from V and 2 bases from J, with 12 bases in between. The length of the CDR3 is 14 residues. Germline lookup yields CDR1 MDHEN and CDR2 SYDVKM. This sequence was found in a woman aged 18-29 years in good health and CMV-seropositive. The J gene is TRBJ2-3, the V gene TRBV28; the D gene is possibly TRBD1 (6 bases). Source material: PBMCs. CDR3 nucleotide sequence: TGTGCCAGCAGGCCCGGACAGCTCACAGATACGCAGTATTTT. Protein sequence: CASRPGQLTDTQYF.